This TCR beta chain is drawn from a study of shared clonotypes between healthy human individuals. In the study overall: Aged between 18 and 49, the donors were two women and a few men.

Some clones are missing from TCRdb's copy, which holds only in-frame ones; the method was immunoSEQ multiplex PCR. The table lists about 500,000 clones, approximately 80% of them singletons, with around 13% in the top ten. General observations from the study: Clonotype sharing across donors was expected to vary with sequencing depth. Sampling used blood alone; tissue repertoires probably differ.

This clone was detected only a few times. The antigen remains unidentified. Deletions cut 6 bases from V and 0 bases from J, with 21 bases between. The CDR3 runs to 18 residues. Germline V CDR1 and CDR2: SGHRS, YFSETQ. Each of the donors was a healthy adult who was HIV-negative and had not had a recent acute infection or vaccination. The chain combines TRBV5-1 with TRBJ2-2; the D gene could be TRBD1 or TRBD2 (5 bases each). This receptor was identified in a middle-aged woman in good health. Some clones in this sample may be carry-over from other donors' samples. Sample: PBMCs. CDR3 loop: CASTRFGTETPNTGELFF. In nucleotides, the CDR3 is TGCGCCAGCACCCGGTTTGGGACCGAGACTCCGAACACCGGGGAGCTGTTTTTT.